Below are 27 T cell receptor beta chains sequenced from a single sample in a study of blood T cell repertoires in COVID-19. Repertoires were generated with immunoSEQ multiplex PCR, while TCRdb's copy carries only in-frame clones and drops some. Among 200,000 to 300,000 clones listed, around 84% were seen once. Specimen: peripheral blood. Receptors were obtained from a woman in her fifties or sixties with COVID-19, enrolled during active disease.

The chain uses TRBV3-1 (or the pseudogene TRBV3-2) and TRBJ2-7; no definite D call. Germline loops: CDR1 LGHDT, CDR2 YNNKEL (reference sequence). The CDR3 has 15 amino acids. Trimming took 2 bases from V and 3 from J, leaving 14 bases between them. CDR3 DNA sequence: TGTGCCAGCAGCCAAATCGCTTCTCCAGTCTACGAGCAGTACTTC. Amino acid sequence: CASSQIASPVYEQYF.

The genes are TRBV6-5 and TRBJ2-1, with D perhaps TRBD1 (5 bases). Germline CDR1 and CDR2: MNHEY and SVGAGI. Trimming stripped 0 bases from V and 9 bases from J, with 9 bases between. The CDR3 runs to 13 residues. CDR3 nucleotide sequence: TGTGCCAGCAGTTACTCGAGAAGGGGTGAGCAGTTCTTC. The encoded protein is CASSYSRRGEQFF.

Worth noting for this clone: The sample carries other DNA sequences with the same CDR3. The chain employs TRBV6-6 and TRBJ1-2; 8 bases fit TRBD1. CDR1 and CDR2 (germline): MNHNY, SVGAGI (reference sequence). V was clipped by 5 bases and J by 2 bases; unmatched bases: 7. The CDR3 runs 15 residues. The CDR3 DNA is TGTGCCAGCAGTCGTACGACAGGGGAGAACTATGGCTACACCTTC. This sequence encodes CASSRTTGENYGYTF.

The J gene is TRBJ2-3, the V gene TRBV5-4, with TRBD1 matching over 9 bases. The CDR3 extends over 16 amino acids. After removal of 4 bases from V and 1 base from J, the junction contained 7 bases not matched to a gene. Germline V gene data show CDR1 as SGHNT and CDR2 as YYREEE (reference sequence). The CDR3 bases are TGTGCCAGCAGCCCGGACAGGGGAGCACGCACAGATACGCAGTATTTT. Residues: CASSPDRGARTDTQYF.

The chain employs TRBV7-3 and TRBJ2-1; 8 bases are a match to TRBD1. Germline-derived CDR1 and CDR2 are SGHTA and FQGTGA. V shed 5 bases and J 5 bases; nucleotides not matched to a gene: 5. This CDR3 is built from 14 residues. The CDR3 DNA is TGTGCCAGCAGCCGGACAGGGCTGAACAATGAGCAGTTCTTC. This encodes CASSRTGLNNEQFF. Full variable domain (remainder filled in from reference TRBV7-3 and TRBJ2-1): GAGVSQTPSNKVTEKGKYVELRCDPISGHTALYWYRQSLGQGPEFLIYFQGTGAADDSGLPNDRFFAVRPEGSVSTLKIQRTERGDSAVYLCASSRTGLNNEQFFGPGTRLTVL.

The chain links TRBV30 to TRBJ1-1; D perhaps matches TRBD1 (5 bases). Trimming removed 3 bases from V and 3 bases from J, with 11 bases in between. CDR1 and CDR2 (germline): GTSNPN, SVGIG (reference sequence). The CDR3 runs 13 residues. The CDR3 protein is CAWRFTGDTEAFF. In nucleotides, the CDR3 is TGTGCCTGGAGATTCACGGGGGACACTGAAGCTTTCTTT.

This clone was seen a few times. The chain is built from TRBV6-6 and TRBJ2-7; a weak D match, TRBD2 (6 bases). Germline CDR1 MNHNY, CDR2 SVGAGI (reference sequence). The CDR3 totals 15 residues. V was trimmed by 4 bases and J by 6 bases, leaving 19 bases between them. CDR3 sequence reads: CASSSGGPHGGEQYF. The CDR3 DNA sequence: TGTGCCAGCAGTTCAGGAGGGCCCCACGGGGGCGAGCAGTACTTC.

In its sample, this clone was seen once. The chain couples TRBV28 to TRBJ1-5; 7 bases agree with TRBD1. Losses at the gene ends were 5 bases for V and 1 base for J; bases not matched to a gene: 5. The CDR3 is 15 amino acids. CDR1 and CDR2 (germline): MDHEN, SYDVKM. The CDR3 here is CASSGTTGSNQPQHF. CDR3 sequence (DNA): TGTGCCAGCAGTGGGACGACAGGGAGCAATCAGCCCCAGCATTTT. Drawing the rest from reference TRBV28 and TRBJ1-5, the complete variable domain is DVKVTQSSRYLVKRTGEKVFLECVQDMDHENMFWYRQDPGLGLRLIYFSYDVKMKEKGDIPEGYSVSREKKERFSLILESASTNQTSMYLCASSGTTGSNQPQHFGDGTRLSIL.

This clone was seen many times. The gene calls are TRBV18 and TRBJ1-1, with D tentatively TRBD1 (5 bases). This CDR3 comprises 13 residues. Germline CDR1 reads KGHSH; CDR2 reads LQKENI. V dropped 2 bases and J dropped 3 bases, with 7 bases sitting between them. This CDR3 reads CASSPKTDTEAFF. CDR3 bases: TGTGCCAGCTCACCAAAGACAGACACTGAAGCTTTCTTT. The full variable domain, with the rest looked up from reference TRBV18 and TRBJ1-1, is NAGVMQNPRHLVRRRGQEARLRCSPMKGHSHVYWYRQLPEEGLKFMVYLQKENIIDESGMPKERFSAEFPKEGPSILRIQQVVRGDSAAYFCASSPKTDTEAFFGQGTRLTVV.

The chain joins TRBV30 to TRBJ1-1; a possible D gene is TRBD1 (6 bases). This CDR3 spans 12 amino acids. Germline V gives CDR1 GTSNPN, CDR2 SVGIG (reference sequence). Trimming pared 3 bases from V and 3 bases from J, leaving 8 bases between. The CDR3 protein is CAWRDSYTEAFF. The CDR3 DNA reads as TGTGCCTGGAGGGACAGTTACACTGAAGCTTTCTTT.

This clone was detected only once. The chain recombines TRBV7-3 with TRBJ2-2; the match to TRBD2 covers 7 bases. There are 14 residues in the CDR3. The J segment lost 6 bases and the V segment lost 2 bases, leaving 3 bases of the junction unmatched. Germline V gives CDR1 SGHTA, CDR2 FQGTGA. The CDR3 sequence: CASSLGRASGELFF. DNA of the CDR3: TGTGCCAGCAGCTTAGGGAGGGCCTCCGGGGAGCTGTTTTTT.

The rearrangement joins TRBV2 to TRBJ1-2; 9 nucleotides line up with TRBD1. This CDR3 is built from 14 residues. Germline V lookup: CDR1 SNHLY, CDR2 FYNNEI. V dropped 8 bases and J dropped 2; count of bases not matched to a gene: 6. The CDR3 DNA reads TGTGCCAGCCGCGAGGACAGGGGAAACTATGGCTACACCTTC. Amino acid sequence: CASREDRGNYGYTF.

This clone was seen a handful of times. The chain carries TRBV11-2 and TRBJ2-7; 11 bases match TRBD1. The V gene's germline CDR1 is SGHAT and CDR2 FQNNGV. V gave up 5 bases and J gave up 6 bases; unmatched junction bases: 9. The CDR3 length is 15 residues. This CDR3 is CASSSPGTGGPEQYF. CDR3 coding DNA: TGTGCCAGCAGCAGCCCCGGGACAGGGGGTCCCGAGCAGTACTTC.

The chain carries TRBV5-6 and TRBJ2-1; D may be TRBD2 (5 bases). The V and J ends lost 4 bases and 4 bases respectively, with 9 bases between them. This CDR3 is built from 13 residues. Germline loops: CDR1 SGHDT, CDR2 YYEEEE. In nucleotides, the CDR3 is TGTGCCAGCAGCCCGGACTCATACAATGAGCAGTTCTTC. Protein: CASSPDSYNEQFF. The whole variable domain, remainder taken from reference TRBV5-6 and TRBJ2-1, is DAGVTQSPTHLIKTRGQQVTLRCSPKSGHDTVSWYQQALGQGPQFIFQYYEEEERQRGNFPDRFSGHQFPNYSSELNVNALLLGDSALYLCASSPDSYNEQFFGPGTRLTVL.

The V gene is TRBV19, the J gene TRBJ2-7, with 11 bases matching TRBD1. The CDR3 contains 16 residues. The ends lost 1 base at V and 3 bases at J; junction bases unmatched: 5. Germline V gene sequence: CDR1 LNHDA, CDR2 SQIVND (reference sequence). This CDR3 reads CASSIVSGTGGYEQYF. Here the CDR3 DNA reads TGTGCCAGTAGTATAGTCTCCGGGACAGGGGGCTACGAGCAGTACTTC.

This clone was detected once. The chain has TRBV9 and TRBJ2-2; the match to TRBD2 covers 9 bases. CDR1 and CDR2 (germline): SGDLS, YYNGEE. Trimming at V came to 7 bases and at J to 1 base, leaving 14 bases not matched to a gene. The CDR3 contains 18 residues. The CDR3 DNA sequence: TGTGCCAGCGCCCCGTGGCTAGCGGGATTCAGGAACACCGGGGAGCTGTTTTTT. Amino acids: CASAPWLAGFRNTGELFF.

The chain recombines TRBV5-4 with TRBJ2-5; TRBD2 aligns across 13 bases. V dropped 2 bases and J dropped 4; count of bases not matched to a gene: 11. The length of the CDR3 is 18 residues. Germline lookup yields CDR1 SGHNT and CDR2 YYREEE (reference sequence). The CDR3 sequence is CASSLPGLAGVGGETQYF. As DNA, the CDR3 is TGTGCCAGCAGCTTACCCGGACTAGCGGGAGTGGGTGGAGAGACCCAGTACTTC.

In its sample, this clone was seen a few times. The chain employs TRBV21-1 and TRBJ2-1; TRBD2 is taken as the D call from the table, unchecked against the DNA. TRBV21-1 is annotated as a pseudogene. The CDR3 totals 16 residues. CDR3 nucleotides: TGTGCCAGCAGCAAAAGCAGAGGGCCTCATTACAATGAGCAGTTCTTC. Translating gives CASSKSRGPHYNEQFF.

This clone was recorded many times. CDR3 sequence reads: CASSRPGQGTEQYF. The CDR3 bases are TGTGCCAGCAGTAGACCGGGACAGGGTACCGAGCAGTACTTC. The chain is built from TRBV6-5 and TRBJ2-7, with 9 bases aligning to TRBD1. The V segment lost 5 bases and the J segment 6 bases; nucleotides outside the gene matches: 8. This CDR3 is built from 14 residues. Germline values: CDR1 MNHEY, CDR2 SVGAGI.

The genes are TRBV27 and TRBJ1-2; 7 positions match TRBD1. The CDR3 covers 14 residues. The trim removed 2 bases at V and 3 bases at J, leaving 3 bases unmatched. Germline-derived CDR1 and CDR2 are MNHEY and SMNVEV (reference sequence). CDR3: CASSLGQGDYGYTF. For the CDR3, the DNA is TGTGCCAGCAGTTTAGGTCAGGGGGACTATGGCTACACCTTC.

The V and J genes are TRBV6-4 and TRBJ2-3; 7 bases line up with TRBD2. The CDR3 contains 18 residues. Germline loops: CDR1 MRHNA, CDR2 SNTAGT. The V segment lost 0 bases and the J segment 3 bases; nucleotides outside the gene matches: 12. The CDR3 loop reads CASSDSSRGGVGTDTQYF. As DNA, the CDR3 is TGTGCCAGCAGTGACTCGAGTCGGGGAGGGGTCGGGACAGATACGCAGTATTTT.

The sample holds one count of this clone. This chain connects TRBV19 to TRBJ2-5, with D maybe TRBD1 (6 bases). Between the trimmed V and J ends, which lost 5 bases and 0 bases, there was a span of 10 bases. This CDR3 contains 14 residues. In germline, CDR1 is LNHDA, CDR2 SQIVND (reference sequence). In DNA, the CDR3 is TGTGCCAGTAGTCGAGGGGGAAACCAAGAGACCCAGTACTTC. Translation: CASSRGGNQETQYF.

V and J are TRBV18 and TRBJ2-1, with TRBD1 matching 9 bases. Germline assignment: CDR1 KGHSH and CDR2 LQKENI. The CDR3 is made up of 15 amino acids. V lost 4 bases to trimming and J lost 3 bases; unmatched junction nucleotides: 4. The CDR3, as DNA: TGTGCCAGCTCACTCGACAGGGGGATCTACAATGAGCAGTTCTTC. This gives the protein CASSLDRGIYNEQFF.

The gene calls are TRBV16 and TRBJ2-7; 10 bases map to TRBD2. Trimming took 5 bases from V and 2 from J; bases not matched to a gene: 6. Germline-derived CDR1 and CDR2 are KGHSY and FQNENV. CDR3 length: 15 residues. CDR3 protein: CASSKLAGAAYEQYF. CDR3 sequence (DNA): TGTGCCAGCAGCAAGCTAGCGGGAGCAGCCTACGAGCAGTACTTC.

The rearrangement joins TRBV6-2 or TRBV6-3 to TRBJ2-2, with D unresolved. Trimming pared 2 bases from V and 6 bases from J, leaving 7 bases between. In germline, CDR1 is MNHEY, CDR2 SVGEGT. The CDR3 is made up of 13 amino acids. CDR3 nucleotide sequence: TGTGCCAGCAGTTACGACTTCTCCGGGGAGCTGTTTTTT. This sequence encodes CASSYDFSGELFF.

The chain uses TRBV10-2 and TRBJ2-7; 8 positions agree with TRBD2. The CDR3 is 15 amino acids. The ends lost 3 bases at V and 0 bases at J; junction bases unmatched: 4. The germline CDR1 and CDR2 sequences are WSHSY and SAAADI. As DNA, the CDR3 is TGCGCCAGCAGTGAAATCAGCGGGAGCTCCTACGAGCAGTACTTC. Translated: CASSEISGSSYEQYF.

This rearrangement joins TRBV18 to TRBJ1-2, with 12 nucleotides matching TRBD1. The J segment lost 6 bases and the V segment lost 2 bases, leaving 1 base of the junction unmatched. Germline loops: CDR1 KGHSH, CDR2 LQKENI. The CDR3 has 14 amino acids. CDR3 in amino acids: CASSPGTGGNGYTF. CDR3 bases: TGTGCCAGCTCACCAGGGACAGGGGGCAATGGCTACACCTTC.